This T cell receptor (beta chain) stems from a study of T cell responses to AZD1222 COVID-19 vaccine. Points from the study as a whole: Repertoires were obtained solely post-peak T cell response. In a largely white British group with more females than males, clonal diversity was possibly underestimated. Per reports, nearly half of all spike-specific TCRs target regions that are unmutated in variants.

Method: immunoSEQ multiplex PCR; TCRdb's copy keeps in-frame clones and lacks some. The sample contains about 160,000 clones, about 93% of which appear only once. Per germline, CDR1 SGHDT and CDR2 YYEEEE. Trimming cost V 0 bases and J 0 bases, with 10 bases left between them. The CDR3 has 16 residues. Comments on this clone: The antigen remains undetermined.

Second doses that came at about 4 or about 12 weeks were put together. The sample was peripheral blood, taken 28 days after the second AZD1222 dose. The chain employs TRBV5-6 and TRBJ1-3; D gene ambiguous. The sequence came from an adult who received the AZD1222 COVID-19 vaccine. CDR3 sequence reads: CASSLGTFLSGNTIYF. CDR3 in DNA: TGTGCCAGCAGCTTGGGGACCTTCCTCTCTGGAAACACCATATATTTT.